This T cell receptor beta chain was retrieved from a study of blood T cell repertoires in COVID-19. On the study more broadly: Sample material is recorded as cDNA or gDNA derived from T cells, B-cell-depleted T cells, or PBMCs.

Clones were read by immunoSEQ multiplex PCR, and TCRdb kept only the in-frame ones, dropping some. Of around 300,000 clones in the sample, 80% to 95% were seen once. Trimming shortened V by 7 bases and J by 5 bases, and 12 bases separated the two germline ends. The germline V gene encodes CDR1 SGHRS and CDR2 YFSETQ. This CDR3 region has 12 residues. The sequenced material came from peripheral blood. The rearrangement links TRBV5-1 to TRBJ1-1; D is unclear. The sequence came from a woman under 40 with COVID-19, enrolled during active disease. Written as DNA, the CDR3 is TGCGCCAGCCGCTCCGCGAGGACTGAAGCTTTCTTT. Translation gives CASRSARTEAFF.